One and the same sample provided the 22 T cell receptor beta chains below, sequenced in a study of blood T cell repertoires in COVID-19. Only in-frame clones appear in the TCRdb table, and some are missing; sequencing was by immunoSEQ multiplex PCR. Seen here are roughly 270,000 clones, 70% to 90% observed once, and the top ten hold roughly 9.1%. Sequencing was carried out using peripheral blood. These receptors were taken from a man between 18 and 29 years old with active or convalescent COVID-19.

This chain links TRBV19 with TRBJ2-3, with D perhaps matching TRBD1 (6 bases). Germline V gene lookup returns CDR1 LNHDA and CDR2 SQIVND (reference sequence). There are 14 residues in the CDR3. Trimming left V 3 bases short and J 3 bases short, with 10 bases between. The CDR3 coding sequence is TGTGCCAGTAGTATGGTTCAGGGGACAGATACGCAGTATTTT. Translated: CASSMVQGTDTQYF.

The chain couples TRBV21-1 to TRBJ2-7; no check of the table's D call, TRBD2, against the DNA was made. TRBV21-1 is a recognized pseudogene. This CDR3 has 12 amino acids. This CDR3 reads CASTNGGNEQYF. For the CDR3, the DNA is TGTGCCAGCACCAACGGGGGGAACGAGCAGTACTTC.

V is TRBV12-3 or TRBV12-4 and J is TRBJ1-1; D remains ambiguous. CDR3 length equals 13 residues. V was shortened by 5 bases and J by 2 bases, with 9 bases between the two germline ends. The CDR3 DNA is TGTGCCAGCAGTACAACAGAAAACACTGAAGCTTTCTTT. Translating it yields CASSTTENTEAFF.

V is TRBV7-3 and J is TRBJ2-1; 9 positions agree with TRBD1. Germline assignment: CDR1 SGHTA and CDR2 FQGTGA. V was clipped by 4 bases and J by 6 bases; unmatched bases: 7. The CDR3 runs 15 residues. For the CDR3, the DNA is TGTGCCAGCAGCTCCCCGGGACAGGGTTCCAATGAGCAGTTCTTC. It translates to CASSSPGQGSNEQFF.

The gene calls are TRBV18 and TRBJ1-2; no firm D call. Trimming removed 2 bases at V and 0 bases at J, with 13 bases between. CDR3 size: 16 residues. The germline CDR1 and CDR2 sequences are KGHSH and LQKENI. The CDR3, as DNA: TGTGCCAGCTCACCAATGAGGGAGGGCCCTAACTATGGCTACACCTTC. This gives the protein CASSPMREGPNYGYTF.

The chain is built from TRBV7-2 and TRBJ2-3, with D perhaps matching TRBD2 (5 bases). With 2 bases removed from V and 6 bases from J, the gap between germline ends came to 9 bases. Germline CDR1 reads SGHTA; CDR2 reads FQGNSA. This CDR3 has 13 amino acids. For the CDR3, the DNA is TGTGCCAGCAGCTTACAGCGCGGGGATACGCAGTATTTT. This encodes CASSLQRGDTQYF.

The chain links TRBV13 to TRBJ1-6, with D unresolved. The CDR3 extends over 16 amino acids. Deletions cut 0 bases from V and 2 bases from J, with 8 bases between. Germline-derived CDR1 and CDR2 are PRHDT and FYEKMQ (reference sequence). CDR3 sequence: CASSLGAATYNSPLHF. The DNA of the CDR3 is TGTGCCAGCAGCTTAGGAGCCGCAACCTATAATTCACCCCTCCACTTT.

This clone occurred a few times. The CDR3 spells CASSEGGTQHF. The CDR3 region has the DNA TGTGCCAGCAGTGAGGGGGGGACCCAGCATTTT. The chain carries TRBV6-1 and TRBJ1-5; possible D gene TRBD1, 5 bases. Germline V gives CDR1 MNHNS, CDR2 SASEGT. The CDR3 is 11 residues long. Trimming took 3 bases from V and 11 from J, leaving 8 bases between them.

The CDR3 here is CASSPGQLRKQYF. The CDR3 DNA follows: TGTGCCAGCAGCCCTGGACAGCTACGGAAGCAGTACTTC. The V and J genes are TRBV7-9 and TRBJ2-7; a weak D match, TRBD1 (6 bases). Trimming pared 5 bases from V and 8 bases from J, leaving 16 bases between. CDR3 length: 13 amino acids. Per the germline V gene, CDR1 is SEHNR and CDR2 is FQNEAQ (reference sequence).

The chain joins TRBV6-5 to TRBJ2-7, with 11 bases identical to TRBD1. Looked up from germline, CDR1 is MNHEY and CDR2 is SVGAGI. V lost 4 bases to trimming and J lost 4 bases; unmatched junction nucleotides: 6. The CDR3 is 15 residues long. The CDR3: CASSWGQGVLYEQYF. Here the CDR3 DNA reads TGTGCCAGCAGTTGGGGACAGGGGGTCTTATACGAGCAGTACTTC.

This clone was seen repeatedly, ten times or more. The rearrangement uses TRBV7-9 and TRBJ2-2; 11 nucleotides align to TRBD2. Germline-derived CDR1 and CDR2 are SEHNR and FQNEAQ (reference sequence). V lost 9 bases to trimming and J lost 4 bases; unmatched junction nucleotides: 7. This CDR3 comprises 15 residues. CDR3 amino acids: CARPTGLAGTGELFF. Written as DNA, the CDR3 is TGTGCCAGGCCAACCGGACTAGCGGGCACCGGGGAGCTGTTTTTT.

This clone came up a few times. The rearrangement joins TRBV6-5 to TRBJ2-2, with TRBD2 matching 8 bases. The CDR3 consists of 15 residues. The V segment lost 6 bases and the J segment 3 bases; nucleotides outside the gene matches: 6. Germline CDR1 and CDR2: MNHEY and SVGAGI. CDR3 region: CASRDGGADTGELFF. In DNA form, the CDR3 reads TGTGCCAGCAGGGACGGGGGGGCCGACACCGGGGAGCTGTTTTTT.

The V gene is TRBV6-5, the J gene TRBJ2-7; 9 positions match TRBD1. Germline CDR1 and CDR2: MNHEY and SVGAGI. The CDR3 runs 15 residues. Trimming at V came to 7 bases and at J to 6 bases, leaving 13 bases not matched to a gene. In DNA form, the CDR3 reads TGTGCCAGCAAAGACACCGGGACAGGGTTTCGCGAGCAGTACTTC. Protein product: CASKDTGTGFREQYF.

CDR3 DNA: TGTGCCAGCAGCGTAGGATTAACAGAAAACACTGAAGCTTTCTTT. As protein: CASSVGLTENTEAFF. V is TRBV9 and J is TRBJ1-1, with unresolved D. The germline V gene has CDR1 SGDLS and CDR2 YYNGEE. Trimming stripped 0 bases from V and 2 bases from J, with 11 bases between. The CDR3 is 15 residues long.

The chain recombines TRBV25-1 with TRBJ2-7, with unresolved D. Germline assignment: CDR1 MGHDK and CDR2 SYGVNS. The CDR3 has 13 amino acids. V lost 3 bases and J 3 bases, leaving 9 bases between the germline ends. The CDR3: CASSEVPGYEQYF. The CDR3 DNA reads as TGTGCCAGCAGTGAGGTTCCGGGCTACGAGCAGTACTTC.

The rearrangement uses TRBV5-5 and TRBJ2-2, with TRBD1 matching over 9 bases. V trimming: 3 bases; J trimming: 5 bases; junction bases outside the gene matches: 8. The CDR3 is 16 residues long. Germline CDR1 SGHKS, CDR2 YYEKEE (reference sequence). CDR3 loop: CASSSGDRVRTGELFF. The CDR3 region has the DNA TGTGCCAGCAGCTCCGGGGACAGGGTTCGGACCGGGGAGCTGTTTTTT.

This clone turned up a few times. This sequence joins TRBV5-6 and TRBJ1-2; 7 nucleotides align to TRBD1. J gave up 4 bases and V 3 bases, and 9 bases lay outside the gene matches. This CDR3 has 15 amino acids. The germline gives CDR1 SGHDT, CDR2 YYEEEE. CDR3 sequence: CASSSSGTALYGYTF. The CDR3, as DNA: TGTGCCAGCAGCTCCTCAGGGACAGCCCTCTATGGCTACACCTTC.

V usage is TRBV27 and J usage is TRBJ1-1; D gene unclear. V dropped 2 bases and J dropped 3 bases, with 16 bases sitting between them. Germline assignment: CDR1 MNHEY and CDR2 SMNVEV (reference sequence). The CDR3 length is 16 residues. This CDR3 is CASSLEATTGDTEAFF. DNA of the CDR3: TGTGCCAGCAGTTTAGAGGCGACAACGGGAGACACTGAAGCTTTCTTT.

Of note for this clone: In the same sample, other DNA sequences code for this CDR3. The CDR3 bases are TGTGCCAGCAGTTGGGACAGGGGGAATTCACCCCTCCACTTT. It specifies CASSWDRGNSPLHF. This rearrangement joins TRBV2 to TRBJ1-6; 11 bases line up with TRBD1. This CDR3 region has 14 residues. The V gene's germline CDR1 is SNHLY and CDR2 FYNNEI. V trimming: 5 bases; J trimming: 7 bases; junction bases outside the gene matches: 1.

The V call is TRBV5-1, the J call TRBJ2-7, with TRBD2 as a possible D gene (5 bases). The V gene lost 2 bases and the J gene lost 9 bases, with 18 bases spanning the gap. The CDR3 spans 14 residues. Germline V gene sequence: CDR1 SGHRS, CDR2 YFSETQ. CDR3 sequence: CASSFELGTGGQYF. CDR3 bases: TGCGCCAGCAGCTTTGAACTAGGAACGGGCGGGCAGTACTTC.

V usage is TRBV6-5 and J usage is TRBJ1-2; D is perhaps TRBD1 (5 bases). The CDR3 contains 14 residues. Germline V gene sequence: CDR1 MNHEY, CDR2 SVGAGI. Trimming pared 2 bases from V and 7 bases from J, leaving 14 bases between. DNA of the CDR3: TGTGCCAGCAGTTACCGCAGGGCCTCCCCTGGCTACACCTTC. Its translation is CASSYRRASPGYTF.

This clone was detected only a few times. As DNA, the CDR3 is TGTGCCAGCAGTGATTTTAGCGGGGGTGGGGATACGCAGTATTTT. The encoded protein is CASSDFSGGGDTQYF. The chain links TRBV6-1 to TRBJ2-3; 9 bases match TRBD2. The CDR3 totals 15 residues. The germline V gene encodes CDR1 MNHNS and CDR2 SASEGT. V was pared by 3 bases and J by 6 bases, with 7 bases of the junction left unmatched.